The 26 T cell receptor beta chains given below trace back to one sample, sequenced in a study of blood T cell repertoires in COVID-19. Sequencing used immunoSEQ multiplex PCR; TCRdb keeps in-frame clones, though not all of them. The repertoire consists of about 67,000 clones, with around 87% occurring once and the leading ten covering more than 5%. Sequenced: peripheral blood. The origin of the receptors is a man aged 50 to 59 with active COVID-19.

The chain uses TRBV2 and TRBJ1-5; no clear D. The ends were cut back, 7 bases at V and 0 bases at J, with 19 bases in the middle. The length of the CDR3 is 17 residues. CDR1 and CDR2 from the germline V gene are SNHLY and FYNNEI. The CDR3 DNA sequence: TGTGCCAGCACCCCCGGACCGGGCGGAGGTAGCAATCAGCCCCAGCATTTT. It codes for CASTPGPGGGSNQPQHF.

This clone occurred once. The CDR3: CAWSRDRGVGYGYTF. CDR3 in DNA: TGTGCCTGGAGTAGGGACAGGGGAGTTGGCTATGGCTACACCTTC. The J gene is TRBJ1-2, the V gene TRBV30; 10 nucleotides agree with TRBD1. The CDR3 sequence is 15 residues long. Trimming at V came to 2 bases and at J to 4 bases, leaving 7 bases not matched to a gene. The germline CDR1 and CDR2 sequences are GTSNPN and SVGIG (reference sequence).

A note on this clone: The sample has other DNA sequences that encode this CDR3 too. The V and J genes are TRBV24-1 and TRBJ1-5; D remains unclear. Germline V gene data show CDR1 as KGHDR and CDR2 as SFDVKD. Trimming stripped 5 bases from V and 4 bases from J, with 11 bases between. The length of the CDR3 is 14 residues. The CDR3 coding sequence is TGTGCCACCAGTGGGCGGGCGGGGAATCAGCCCCAGCATTTT. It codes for CATSGRAGNQPQHF.

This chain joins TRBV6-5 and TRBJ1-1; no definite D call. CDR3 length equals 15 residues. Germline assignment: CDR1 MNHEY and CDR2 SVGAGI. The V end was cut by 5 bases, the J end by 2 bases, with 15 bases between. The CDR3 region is CASSPLAEVNTEAFF. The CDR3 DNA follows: TGTGCCAGCAGTCCCCTGGCCGAGGTAAACACTGAAGCTTTCTTT.

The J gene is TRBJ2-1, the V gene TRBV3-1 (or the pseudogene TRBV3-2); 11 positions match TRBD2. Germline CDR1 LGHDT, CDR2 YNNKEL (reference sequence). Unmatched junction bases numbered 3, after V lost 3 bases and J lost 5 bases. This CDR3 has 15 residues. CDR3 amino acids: CASSHTSGGHNEQFF. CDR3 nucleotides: TGTGCCAGCAGCCATACTAGCGGGGGTCACAATGAGCAGTTCTTC.

The CDR3 DNA reads as TGTGCCACCAGCGGCCAGGGGTTCTATGGCTACACCTTC. Translated, it gives CATSGQGFYGYTF. The V and J genes are TRBV24-1 and TRBJ1-2; D is perhaps TRBD1 (6 bases). Germline CDR1 KGHDR, CDR2 SFDVKD. CDR3 length equals 13 residues. Trimming cost V 7 bases and J 4 bases, with 12 bases left between them.

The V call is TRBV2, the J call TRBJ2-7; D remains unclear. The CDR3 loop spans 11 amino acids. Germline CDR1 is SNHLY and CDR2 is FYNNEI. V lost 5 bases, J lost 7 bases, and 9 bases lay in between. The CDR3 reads CASSYKWEQYF. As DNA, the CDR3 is TGTGCCAGCAGTTACAAGTGGGAGCAGTACTTC.

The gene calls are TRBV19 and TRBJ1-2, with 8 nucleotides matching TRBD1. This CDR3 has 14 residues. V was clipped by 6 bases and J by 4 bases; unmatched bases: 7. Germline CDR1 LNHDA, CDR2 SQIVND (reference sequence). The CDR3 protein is CASRDREHGYGYTF. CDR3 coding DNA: TGTGCCAGTAGGGACAGGGAGCACGGCTATGGCTACACCTTC.

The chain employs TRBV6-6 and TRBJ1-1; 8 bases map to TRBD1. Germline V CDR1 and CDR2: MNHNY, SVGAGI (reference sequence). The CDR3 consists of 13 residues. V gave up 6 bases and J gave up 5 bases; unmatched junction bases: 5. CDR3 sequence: CASSDRGATEAFF. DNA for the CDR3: TGTGCCAGCAGCGACAGGGGAGCTACTGAAGCTTTCTTT.

CDR3: CASSVDGRSEAFF. The DNA for the CDR3 is TGTGCCAGCAGCGTAGATGGGAGGTCTGAAGCTTTCTTT. The genes are TRBV9 and TRBJ1-1; D gene unclear. Trimming took off 0 bases at V and 6 bases at J, with 9 bases between the two ends. CDR1 is SGDLS and CDR2 is YYNGEE in the germline V gene. The CDR3 has 13 residues.

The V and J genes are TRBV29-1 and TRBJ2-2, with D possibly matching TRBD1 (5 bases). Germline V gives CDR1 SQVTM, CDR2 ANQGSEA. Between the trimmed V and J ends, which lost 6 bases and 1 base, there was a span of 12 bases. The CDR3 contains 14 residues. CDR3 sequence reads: CSVGRQGNTGELFF. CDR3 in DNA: TGCAGCGTGGGCAGGCAGGGGAACACCGGGGAGCTGTTTTTT.

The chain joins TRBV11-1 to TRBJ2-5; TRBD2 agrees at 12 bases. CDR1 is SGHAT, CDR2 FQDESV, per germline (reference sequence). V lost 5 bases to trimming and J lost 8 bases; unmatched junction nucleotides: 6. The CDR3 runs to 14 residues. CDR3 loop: CASSNGLAGLTQYF. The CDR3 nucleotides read TGTGCCAGCAGCAACGGACTAGCGGGACTAACCCAGTACTTC.

The CDR3 sequence is CASRTGSNTIYF. The CDR3 DNA is TGTGCCAGCCGGACAGGGAGTAACACCATATATTTT. This sequence joins TRBV2 and TRBJ1-3, with 8 nucleotides matching TRBD1. The V gene's germline CDR1 is SNHLY and CDR2 FYNNEI. The V and J ends lost 8 bases and 7 bases, in that order; junction bases with no gene match: 4. The length of the CDR3 is 12 residues.

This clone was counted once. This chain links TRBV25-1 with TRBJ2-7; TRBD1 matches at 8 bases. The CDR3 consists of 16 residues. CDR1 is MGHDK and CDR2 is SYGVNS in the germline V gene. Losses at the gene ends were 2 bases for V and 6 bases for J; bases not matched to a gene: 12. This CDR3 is CASSEDRTGPFGEQYF. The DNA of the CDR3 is TGTGCCAGCAGTGAAGATAGGACAGGGCCTTTTGGCGAGCAGTACTTC.

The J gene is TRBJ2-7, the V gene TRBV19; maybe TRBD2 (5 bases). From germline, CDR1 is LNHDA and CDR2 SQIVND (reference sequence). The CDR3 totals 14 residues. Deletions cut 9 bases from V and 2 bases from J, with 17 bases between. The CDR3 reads CARGRAGGAYEQYF. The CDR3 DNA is TGTGCCAGGGGCCGGGCCGGAGGTGCCTACGAGCAGTACTTC. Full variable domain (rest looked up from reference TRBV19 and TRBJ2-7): DGGITQSPKYLFRKEGQNVTLSCEQNLNHDAMYWYRQDPGQGLRLIYYSQIVNDFQKGDIAEGYSVSREKKESFPLTVTSAQKNPTAFYLCARGRAGGAYEQYFGPGTRLTVT.

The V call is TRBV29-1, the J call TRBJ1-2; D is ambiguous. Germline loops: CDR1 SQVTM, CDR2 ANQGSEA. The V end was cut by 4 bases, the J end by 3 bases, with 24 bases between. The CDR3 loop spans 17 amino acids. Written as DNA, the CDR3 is TGCAGCGTTGGAAGTGGGAGCAGCATGGTCGGGGACTATGGCTACACCTTC. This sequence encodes CSVGSGSSMVGDYGYTF.

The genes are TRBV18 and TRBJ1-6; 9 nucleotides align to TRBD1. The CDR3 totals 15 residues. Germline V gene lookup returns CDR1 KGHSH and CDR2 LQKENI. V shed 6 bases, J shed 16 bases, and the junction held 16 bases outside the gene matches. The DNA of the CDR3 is TGTGCCAGCTCCCCGGACAGGGGCCGCGGGATCGATCTCCACTTT. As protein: CASSPDRGRGIDLHF.

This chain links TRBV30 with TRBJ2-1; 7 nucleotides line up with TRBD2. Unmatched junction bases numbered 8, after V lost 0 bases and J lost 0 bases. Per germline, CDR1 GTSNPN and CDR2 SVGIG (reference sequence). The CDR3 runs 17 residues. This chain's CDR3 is CAWSVQWRESSYNEQFF. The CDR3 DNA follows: TGTGCCTGGAGTGTACAATGGCGGGAGAGCTCCTACAATGAGCAGTTCTTC.

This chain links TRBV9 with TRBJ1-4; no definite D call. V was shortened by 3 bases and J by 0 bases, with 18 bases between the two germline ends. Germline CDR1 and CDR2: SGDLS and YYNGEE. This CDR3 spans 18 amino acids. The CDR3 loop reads CASSARSGGDATNEKLFF. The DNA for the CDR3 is TGTGCCAGCAGCGCCAGGTCAGGAGGCGATGCAACTAATGAAAAACTGTTTTTT.

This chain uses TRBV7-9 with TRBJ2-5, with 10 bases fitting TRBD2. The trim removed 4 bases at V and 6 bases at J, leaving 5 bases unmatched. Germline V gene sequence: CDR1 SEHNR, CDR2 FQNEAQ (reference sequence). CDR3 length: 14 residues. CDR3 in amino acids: CASSSSSGSKTQYF. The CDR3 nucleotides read TGTGCCAGCAGCTCTTCTAGCGGGAGTAAGACCCAGTACTTC.

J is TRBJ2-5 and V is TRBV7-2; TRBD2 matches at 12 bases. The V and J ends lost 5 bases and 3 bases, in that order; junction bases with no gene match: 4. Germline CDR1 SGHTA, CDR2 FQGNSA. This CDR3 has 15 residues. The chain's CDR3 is CASSTRTSGKETQYF. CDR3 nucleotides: TGTGCCAGCAGCACGCGGACTAGCGGGAAAGAGACCCAGTACTTC. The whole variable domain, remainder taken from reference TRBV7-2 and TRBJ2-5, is GAGVSQSPSNKVTEKGKDVELRCDPISGHTALYWYRQSLGQGLEFLIYFQGNSAPDKSGLPSDRFSAERTGGSVSTLTIQRTQQEDSAVYLCASSTRTSGKETQYFGPGTRLLVL.

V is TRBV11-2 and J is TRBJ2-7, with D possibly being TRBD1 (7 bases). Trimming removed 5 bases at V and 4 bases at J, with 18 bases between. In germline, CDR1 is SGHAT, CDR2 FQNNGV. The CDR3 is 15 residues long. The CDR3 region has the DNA TGTGCCAGCAGCCAGGGGGTAGGGGGGCCTTACGAGCAGTACTTC. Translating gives CASSQGVGGPYEQYF.

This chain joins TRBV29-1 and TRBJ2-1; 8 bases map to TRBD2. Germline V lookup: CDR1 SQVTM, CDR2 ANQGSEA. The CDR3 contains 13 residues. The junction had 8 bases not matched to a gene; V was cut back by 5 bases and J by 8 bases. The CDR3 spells CSVNGGGSDEQFF. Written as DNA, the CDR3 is TGCAGCGTTAACGGGGGGGGGAGTGATGAGCAGTTCTTC.

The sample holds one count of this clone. In DNA form, the CDR3 reads TGTGCCAGTATTCTAGGGGGCTCAGTCGCTCTTGGCTACACCTTC. It encodes CASILGGSVALGYTF. The chain recombines TRBV19 with TRBJ1-2, with TRBD1 matching 7 bases. The CDR3 covers 15 residues. The germline V gene has CDR1 LNHDA and CDR2 SQIVND (reference sequence). The V gene end was trimmed by 7 bases and the J gene end by 7 bases; junction bases not matched to a gene: 15.

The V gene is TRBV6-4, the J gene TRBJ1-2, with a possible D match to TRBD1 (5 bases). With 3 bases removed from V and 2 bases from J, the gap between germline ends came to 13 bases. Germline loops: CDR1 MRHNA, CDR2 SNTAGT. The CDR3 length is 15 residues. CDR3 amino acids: CASSERGDSNYGYTF. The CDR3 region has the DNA TGTGCCAGCAGTGAACGTGGAGACAGCAACTATGGCTACACCTTC.

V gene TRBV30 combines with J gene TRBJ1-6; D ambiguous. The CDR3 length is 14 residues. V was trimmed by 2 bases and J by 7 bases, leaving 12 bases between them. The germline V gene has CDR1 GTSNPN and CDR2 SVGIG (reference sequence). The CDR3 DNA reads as TGTGCCTGGAGTTCGCGGGTGGGGAATTCACCCCTCCACTTT. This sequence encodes CAWSSRVGNSPLHF. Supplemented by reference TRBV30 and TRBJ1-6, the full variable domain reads SQTIHQWPATLVQPVGSPLSLECTVEGTSNPNLYWYRQAAGRGLQLLFYSVGIGQISSEVPQNLSASRPQDRQFILSSKKLLLSDSGFYLCAWSSRVGNSPLHFGNGTRLTVT.